This passage covers 14 T cell receptor beta chains from one sample sequenced in a study of T cells in Graves' hyperthyroidism and ophthalmopathy. TCR beta CDR3 sequences were amplified from RNA transcripts. First-round RT-PCR of the TCR CDR3 relied on the HTBI primer set. One entry per CDR3 protein results from TCRdb running MiXCR on the multiplex PCR reads. The sample has roughly 350,000 distinct CDR3 sequences, approximately 14% seen once. Sequenced: blood. These TCRs come from a woman aged 25-40 years with Graves' hyperthyroidism.

The chain joins TRBV7-3 to TRBJ2-1; 7 bases match TRBD2. The CDR3 sequence is 19 residues long. Germline V gene lookup returns CDR1 SGHTA and CDR2 FQGTGA. The V gene end was trimmed by 1 base and the J gene end by 4 bases; junction bases not matched to a gene: 16. The CDR3 region has the DNA TGTGCCAGCAGCTTAATTGGGGGGGGGGACCCGTTGAAGTACAATGAGCAGTTCTTC. This encodes CASSLIGGGDPLKYNEQFF.

This clonotype was recorded many times. The chain carries TRBV15 and TRBJ1-5; D remains ambiguous. The CDR3 consists of 15 residues. Trimming removed 0 bases at V and 7 bases at J, with 13 bases between. Germline assignment: CDR1 LNHNV and CDR2 YYDKDF (reference sequence). In nucleotides, the CDR3 is TGTGCCACCAGCAGAGATCCAGGTTTAGGGCAGCCCCAGCATTTT. Encoded protein: CATSRDPGLGQPQHF.

This clonotype was picked up a small number of times. V is TRBV20-1 and J is TRBJ1-3; D uncertain. Germline-derived CDR1 and CDR2 are DFQATT and SNEGSKA (reference sequence). V lost 3 bases to trimming and J lost 3 bases, with 6 bases between them. The CDR3 spans 12 residues. The CDR3 region is CSARRNGNTIYF. The CDR3 DNA reads TGCAGTGCTAGGAGGAATGGAAACACCATATATTTT.

Ten or more counts support this clonotype. In DNA, the CDR3 is TGTGCCAGCAGTCGGGGGCTTAGGTACAATGAGCAGTTCTTC. Translated: CASSRGLRYNEQFF. This chain joins TRBV28 and TRBJ2-1; D may be TRBD1 or TRBD2 (6 bases each). The germline CDR1 and CDR2 sequences are MDHEN and SYDVKM. V was pared by 5 bases and J by 4 bases, with 12 bases between. This CDR3 spans 14 amino acids.

In its sample, this clonotype was seen a few times. The genes are TRBV27 and TRBJ2-1; 8 bases line up with TRBD2. CDR1 and CDR2 (germline): MNHEY, SMNVEV (reference sequence). This CDR3 has 17 amino acids. V was clipped by 0 bases and J by 4 bases; unmatched bases: 8. CDR3 loop: CASSLSIRTSLYNEQFF. The DNA for the CDR3 is TGTGCCAGCAGTTTATCTATTCGGACTAGCCTTTACAATGAGCAGTTCTTC.

This clonotype was observed many times. This rearrangement joins TRBV6-2 or TRBV6-3 to TRBJ2-7; 9 nucleotides line up with TRBD2. The CDR3 contains 15 residues. Per germline, CDR1 MNHEY and CDR2 SVGEGT. With V trimmed by 3 bases and J by 3 bases, 6 bases remained unmatched. CDR3 residues: CASSYSAGGFYEQYF. DNA for the CDR3: TGTGCCAGCAGTTATTCAGCGGGAGGCTTCTACGAGCAGTACTTC.

This chain uses TRBV19 with TRBJ2-3; 13 positions match TRBD2. Per germline, CDR1 LNHDA and CDR2 SQIVND (reference sequence). With V trimmed by 5 bases and J by 4 bases, 9 bases remained unmatched. The CDR3 runs to 17 residues. CDR3 loop: CASSPLAGGMSADTQYF. Here the CDR3 DNA reads TGTGCCAGTAGTCCACTAGCGGGAGGGATGTCGGCAGATACGCAGTATTTT.

In this sample, this clonotype turned up many times. The J gene is TRBJ2-7, the V gene TRBV12-3 or TRBV12-4; D remains unclear. The J call may be wrong; the DNA end is better matched by TRBJ2-1. CDR3 length: 11 residues. Here the CDR3 reads CASSVGYEQFF. DNA of the CDR3: TGTGCCAGCAGTGTTGGCTACGAGCAGTTCTTC.

V and J are TRBV6-1 and TRBJ2-1; TRBD2 matches at 11 bases. This CDR3 spans 18 amino acids. V lost 5 bases, J lost 0 bases, and 9 bases stayed unmatched. Germline CDR1 reads MNHNS; CDR2 reads SASEGT. The CDR3 is CASSCRLAGLNSYNEQFF. The CDR3 coding sequence is TGTGCCAGCAGTTGTAGACTAGCGGGACTTAACTCCTACAATGAGCAGTTCTTC.

At least ten counts were recorded for this clonotype. The CDR3 here is CASSFGGPTQFF. CDR3 nucleotides: TGTGCCAGCAGTTTTGGGGGACCTACCCAGTTCTTC. The rearrangement joins TRBV28 to TRBJ2-1; perhaps D is TRBD1 or TRBD2 (5 bases each). Trimming removed 3 bases from V and 13 bases from J, with 13 bases in between. The CDR3 contains 12 residues. In germline, CDR1 is MDHEN, CDR2 SYDVKM.

There are many counts of this clonotype. This chain connects TRBV27 to TRBJ1-1; D gene unclear. The CDR3 runs to 15 residues. CDR1 MNHEY and CDR2 SMNVEV come from the germline V gene (reference sequence). V lost 5 bases to trimming and J lost 0 bases, with 13 bases between them. The CDR3 loop reads CASSPGSALNTEAFF. The CDR3 bases are TGTGCCAGCAGTCCCGGGAGCGCTCTGAACACTGAAGCTTTCTTT.

In this sample, this clonotype turned up many times. The V call is TRBV6-2 or TRBV6-3, the J call TRBJ2-5, with 7 bases identical to TRBD2. The ends lost 10 bases at V and 4 bases at J; junction bases unmatched: 6. Looked up from germline, CDR1 is MNHEY and CDR2 is SVGEGT. This CDR3 spans 12 amino acids. CDR3 coding DNA: TGTGCCACTTCGACTAGCCGAGAGACCCAGTACTTC. It specifies CATSTSRETQYF.

V gene TRBV2 combines with J gene TRBJ2-1; 11 bases match TRBD1. The junction had 3 bases not matched to a gene; V was cut back by 3 bases and J by 8 bases. This CDR3 contains 14 residues. Germline lookup yields CDR1 SNHLY and CDR2 FYNNEI. This CDR3 reads CASSEDRGLDEQFF. In nucleotides, the CDR3 is TGTGCCAGCAGTGAGGACAGGGGGCTGGATGAGCAGTTCTTC.

As regards this clonotype: A read error is possible here, since a much larger clone lies one base away. This chain links TRBV10-3 with TRBJ2-3; a weak D match, TRBD1 (6 bases). The CDR3 has 13 residues. Germline CDR1 is ENHRY and CDR2 is SYGVKD. The CDR3 spells CAISERDTDTQCF. The CDR3 DNA is TGTGCCATCAGTGAGCGGGACACAGATACGCAGTGTTTT.